These 20 T cell receptor beta chains came from one sample sequenced in a study of Graves' ophthalmopathy and Graves' hyperthyroidism (dated by TCRdb to the late 2010s). Sequencer: Illumina HiSeq 2000. For repertoire sequencing, the TCR beta CDR3 regions were amplified from RNA transcripts. A first-round RT-PCR used HTBI primers with the Qiagen OneStep RT-PCR kit, followed by a second-round multiplex PCR, size selection and purification. TCRdb's own reprocessing of the public reads used fastp at Q25 and MiXCR and kept productive beta chains. Rows are unified per CDR3 protein, each entry keeping the most common DNA and genes. For this sample there are some 150,000 distinct CDR3 sequences; 30% to 45% appear just once. The leading ten clones occupy over 7% of the sample. The sample taken for sequencing was peripheral blood. The receptors derive from a man under 40 with Graves' ophthalmopathy. Donor details come from another sample of the same person, matched by shared clones.

The gene calls are TRBV25-1 and TRBJ1-6; the D is unclear. This CDR3 has 14 amino acids. Trimming took off 7 bases at V and 7 bases at J, with 14 bases between the two ends. Germline CDR1 MGHDK, CDR2 SYGVNS. CDR3 nucleotides: TGTGCCAGCACCTTTGATCGGCCAAATTCACCCCTCCACTTT. Translated, it gives CASTFDRPNSPLHF.

This clonotype was counted ten times or more. The rearrangement links TRBV5-1 to TRBJ2-2; D could derive from TRBD1 or TRBD2 (5 bases each). This CDR3 is 15 amino acids long. Trimming removed 0 bases from V and 1 base from J, with 7 bases in between. Per germline, CDR1 SGHRS and CDR2 YFSETQ. CDR3 coding DNA: TGCGCCAGCAGCTTGGCAGGGAGGAACACCGGGGAGCTGTTTTTT. It is translated as CASSLAGRNTGELFF.

This clonotype occurred many times. V is TRBV30 and J is TRBJ2-7, with 10 nucleotides matching TRBD2. CDR3 length equals 12 residues. Trimming removed 1 base from V and 12 bases from J; junction bases left unmatched: 6. Germline assignment: CDR1 GTSNPN and CDR2 SVGIG (reference sequence). The CDR3 here is CAWSASGGPRYF. In nucleotides, the CDR3 is TGTGCCTGGAGTGCTAGCGGGGGCCCCCGGTACTTC.

This clonotype appeared many times. The chain employs TRBV29-1 and TRBJ1-1; tentative D call: TRBD1 (5 bases). Per germline, CDR1 SQVTM and CDR2 ANQGSEA. The CDR3 has 13 amino acids. CDR3 sequence (DNA): TGCAGTTTCACCTCACAAGACAGTGCTGAAGCTTTCTTT. It specifies CSFTSQDSAEAFF.

This chain connects TRBV20-1 to TRBJ2-7; the D gene could be TRBD1 or TRBD2 (5 bases each). The CDR3 spans 14 residues. Per germline, CDR1 DFQATT and CDR2 SNEGSKA (reference sequence). Trimming removed 5 bases from V and 1 base from J, with 15 bases in between. The CDR3 DNA sequence: TGCAGTGCTCACTCCGGGACCGGATCCTACGAGCAGTACTTC. Its translation: CSAHSGTGSYEQYF.

This clonotype showed up just a few times. The chain employs TRBV28 and TRBJ2-7, with 7 nucleotides matching TRBD1. The CDR3 is made up of 14 amino acids. CDR1 MDHEN and CDR2 SYDVKM come from the germline V gene. V shed 7 bases and J 6 bases; nucleotides not matched to a gene: 12. DNA for the CDR3: TGTGCCAGCACCCGAGACAGGGTACCAGGCGAGCAGTACTTC. Translating it yields CASTRDRVPGEQYF.

This clonotype was seen only once. The chain has TRBV6-1 and TRBJ1-2; tentatively, D is TRBD1 (6 bases). The CDR3 covers 13 residues. The germline CDR1 and CDR2 sequences are MNHNS and SASEGT. The V end was cut by 2 bases, the J end by 8 bases, with 12 bases between. The CDR3 loop reads CASSENRADGYTF. The CDR3 region has the DNA TGTGCCAGCAGTGAAAACAGGGCCGACGGCTACACCTTC.

The count of this clonotype is one. The gene calls are TRBV12-3 or TRBV12-4 and TRBJ1-2, with D possibly being TRBD1 (6 bases). This CDR3 comprises 15 residues. V was cut by 6 bases and J by 1 base, with 15 bases left in between. CDR3 in amino acids: CASRPTWGRNYGYTF. CDR3 nucleotides: TGTGCCAGCAGACCGACTTGGGGGCGTAACTATGGCTACACCTTC.

In this sample, this clonotype turned up many times. The gene calls are TRBV6-5 and TRBJ1-2, with 7 bases aligning to TRBD1. Losses at the gene ends were 7 bases for V and 4 bases for J; bases not matched to a gene: 9. This CDR3 has 14 residues. The germline V gene encodes CDR1 MNHEY and CDR2 SVGAGI. This CDR3 reads CASTIGAGGYGYTF. The DNA for the CDR3 is TGTGCCAGCACCATCGGGGCAGGGGGCTATGGCTACACCTTC.

This clonotype showed up many times. CDR3 loop: CASNDTQYF. CDR3 in DNA: TGTGCCAGTAACGATACGCAGTATTTT. The gene calls are TRBV19 and TRBJ2-3; D unclear. The CDR3 length is 9 residues. Trimming removed 7 bases at V and 6 bases at J, with 2 bases between. Germline CDR1 and CDR2: LNHDA and SQIVND (reference sequence).

J is TRBJ2-5 and V is TRBV28, with TRBD2 matching over 8 bases. The CDR3 sequence is 14 residues long. With 6 bases clipped from V and 6 bases from J, the junction kept 9 bases outside the gene matches. Germline CDR1 is MDHEN and CDR2 is SYDVKM. For the CDR3, the DNA is TGTGCCAGCAGCTCCGGGACTAGGCCAAAGACCCAGTACTTC. It yields the protein CASSSGTRPKTQYF.

The chain couples TRBV6-1 to TRBJ1-2; D possibly corresponds to TRBD1 (5 bases). The CDR3 length is 14 residues. The germline V and J ends were trimmed by 6 bases and 4 bases, with 15 bases remaining between them. CDR1 and CDR2 from the germline V gene are MNHNS and SASEGT. CDR3 nucleotide sequence: TGTGCCAGCAGGACTATCGACAGCATCTATGGCTACACCTTC. It is translated as CASRTIDSIYGYTF.

At least ten counts were recorded for this clonotype. The chain has TRBV13 and TRBJ1-2; D ambiguous. Germline V gene lookup returns CDR1 PRHDT and CDR2 FYEKMQ (reference sequence). The CDR3 contains 12 residues. The V end was cut by 6 bases, the J end by 4 bases, with 9 bases between. This CDR3 reads CASSMELYGYTF. Here the CDR3 DNA reads TGTGCCAGCAGTATGGAACTCTATGGCTACACCTTC.

The chain employs TRBV12-3 or TRBV12-4 and TRBJ1-1; no clear D gene. V was clipped by 3 bases and J by 10 bases, with 3 bases between them. CDR3 size: 9 residues. CDR3: CASSFPAFF. The DNA for the CDR3 is TGTGCCAGCAGTTTTCCAGCTTTCTTT.

This clonotype was seen at least ten times. The chain couples TRBV5-5 to TRBJ2-7, with D uncertain. Looked up from germline, CDR1 is SGHKS and CDR2 is YYEKEE (reference sequence). Deletions cut 2 bases from V and 0 bases from J, with 9 bases between. The CDR3 has 14 residues. CDR3 sequence: CASSFDPASYEQYF. CDR3 nucleotide sequence: TGTGCCAGCAGCTTTGACCCAGCCTCCTACGAGCAGTACTTC.

This clonotype occurred many times. The chain recombines TRBV12-3 or TRBV12-4 with TRBJ2-7; 8 bases are shared with TRBD2. V lost 3 bases, J lost 0 bases, and 7 bases stayed unmatched. The CDR3 spans 16 residues. The CDR3 region is CASSFRGGRSSYEQYF. The CDR3 coding sequence is TGTGCCAGCAGTTTTAGGGGCGGGAGGAGCTCCTACGAGCAGTACTTC.

The CDR3 DNA sequence: TGTGCCAGCAAGACTAGCGGGAGGACCTACGAGCAGTACTTC. This codes for CASKTSGRTYEQYF. The chain has TRBV28 and TRBJ2-7, with TRBD2 matching over 13 bases. CDR1 is MDHEN and CDR2 is SYDVKM in the germline V gene. J lost 2 bases, V lost 7 bases, and 2 bases had no gene match. The CDR3 runs to 14 residues.

This clonotype has ten or more counts. V and J are TRBV7-3 and TRBJ2-5; tentatively, D is TRBD2 (6 bases). CDR3 length: 15 residues. Trimming cost V 2 bases and J 2 bases, with 12 bases left between them. The germline V gene has CDR1 SGHTA and CDR2 FQGTGA. CDR3 amino acids: CASSLGVGGQETQYF. CDR3 nucleotide sequence: TGTGCCAGCAGCTTAGGTGTCGGGGGACAAGAGACCCAGTACTTC.

The sample holds many counts of this clonotype. The rearrangement uses TRBV30 and TRBJ1-1; 7 nucleotides line up with TRBD1. J gave up 6 bases and V 5 bases, and 6 bases lay outside the gene matches. CDR1 is GTSNPN and CDR2 is SVGIG in the germline V gene (reference sequence). The CDR3 totals 12 residues. CDR3 amino acids: CAWETGIAEAFF. CDR3 nucleotide sequence: TGTGCCTGGGAGACAGGGATCGCTGAAGCTTTCTTT.

The chain employs TRBV15 and TRBJ2-4; tentative D call: TRBD2 (5 bases). Trimming left V 3 bases short and J 7 bases short, with 13 bases between. Germline CDR1 and CDR2: LNHNV and YYDKDF (reference sequence). The CDR3 is 14 residues long. The CDR3 coding sequence is TGTGCCACCAGCAGGGACGCGACGGGGAACATTCAGTACTTC. Translating it yields CATSRDATGNIQYF. The complete variable domain, with remaining parts taken from reference TRBV15 and TRBJ2-4, reads DAMVIQNPRYQVTQFGKPVTLSCSQTLNHNVMYWYQQKSSQAPKLLFHYYDKDFNNEADTPDNFQSRRPNTSFCFLDIRSPGLGDTAMYLCATSRDATGNIQYFGAGTRLSVL.